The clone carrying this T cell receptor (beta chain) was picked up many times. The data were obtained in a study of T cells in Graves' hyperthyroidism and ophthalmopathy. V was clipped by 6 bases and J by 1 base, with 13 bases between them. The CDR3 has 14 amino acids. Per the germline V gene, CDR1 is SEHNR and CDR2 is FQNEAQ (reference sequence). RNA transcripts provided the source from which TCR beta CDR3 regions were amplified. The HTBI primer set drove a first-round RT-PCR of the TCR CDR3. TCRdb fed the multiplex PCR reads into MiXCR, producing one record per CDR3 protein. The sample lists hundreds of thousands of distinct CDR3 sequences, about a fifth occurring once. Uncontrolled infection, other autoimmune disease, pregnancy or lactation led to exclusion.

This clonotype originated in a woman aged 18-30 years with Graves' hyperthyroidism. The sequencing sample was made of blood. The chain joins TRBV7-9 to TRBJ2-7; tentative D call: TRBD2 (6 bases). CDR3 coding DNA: TGTGCCAGCAGTCGGGGGTTCCGTTCCTACGAGCAGTACTTC. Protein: CASSRGFRSYEQYF.